This record covers a single TCR beta chain. Its recognized antigen is unknown. Per-nucleotide qualities are absent, and no much larger clonotype sits a single base away. The data were obtained in a study of immune characteristics of hereditary and idiopathic chronic pancreatitis. In the study overall: Local immune cells and TCRbeta repertoires in the pancreas were profiled in this study for hereditary and idiopathic chronic pancreatitis, with control organ donor pancreases used for comparison. In total, 4 or 5 control pancreases, roughly seven hereditary chronic pancreatitis pancreases and roughly six idiopathic chronic pancreatitis pancreases underwent TCRbeta sequencing. The gDNA-based approach was chosen because it involved minimal in vitro experimental manipulation of pancreas-infiltrating T cells.

The paper as a whole reports these results and caveats: The study did not include chronic pancreatitis caused by alcohol use. Compared with controls, TCRbeta repertoire diversity was significantly higher and clonality was lower in both chronic pancreatitis groups. Among about a dozen chronic pancreatitis patients, a positive correlation was found between numbers of productive TCR rearrangements and disease severity scores. Because patient tissue could be obtained only at the time of TPIAT, differences in disease duration may have affected the immune findings. Differences in Vbeta-Jbeta gene family usage, including TRBV10, TRBV19, TRBV23 and TRBV5, were found between hereditary and idiopathic chronic pancreatitis.

Spanning cysteine to phenylalanine, the CDR3 consists of 14 amino acids. CDR3 DNA only is kept here, 42 bases in frame from base 1. The germline ends are 12 bases apart after V is trimmed by 4 bases and J by 2 bases. For CDR1 and CDR2, the germline V gene (reference sequence) lists LNHDA and SQIVND. Patients undergoing total pancreatectomy with islet autotransplantation (TPIAT) were the source of the chronic pancreatitis pancreas tissue. The chronic pancreatitis patients who were included had no known history of diabetes. For TCRbeta sequencing, genomic DNA was extracted directly from bulk pancreas tissue without sorting T cells. Pancreas tissues were collected consecutively from patients and organ donors at two US centers. The library came from the immunoSEQ multiplex PCR assay. From pancreatic genomic DNA, the TCRbeta CDR3 region along with adjacent sequences was amplified and then sequenced. In the original analysis: Productive clonality and productive rearrangement counts were measured along with repertoire diversity, which was expressed as a mean normalized Shannon-Wiener index. Control and chronic pancreatitis repertoire metrics were compared by means of the nonparametric Mann-Whitney U test. A clonotype counted as shared when its CDR3beta sequence had identical amino acid composition and length across subjects. TCRdb provides this immuneACCESS table in a form limited to in-frame rearrangements. Some clones are lacking; in checked studies, under half of them reflect an unresolved V gene, and why the rest are absent is not known. D and trimming come from the DNA, and the V and J calls and clone size come from that table. The sample has approximately 1,700 clones on record, about 76% of them singletons. The top ten hold 16% of the sample.

This chain joins TRBV19 to TRBJ2-7, with no reliable assignment of the D segment. This receptor was obtained from a human donor with chronic pancreatitis. The sequenced sample consisted of pancreas tissue with hereditary chronic pancreatitis. CDR3 reads: CASSNRGTAYEQYF. The DNA is TGTGCCAGTAGTAACCGCGGAACAGCCTACGAGCAGTACTTC.